This T cell receptor beta chain was retrieved from a study of human thymus T cells. Assay used: immunoSEQ multiplex PCR; TCRdb lists only in-frame clones, some missing. The sample lists 35,000 to 55,000 clones; nearly 95% were seen once. V shed 0 bases and J shed 0 bases, with 8 bases lying between them. The CDR3 is 15 amino acids. Germline V gives CDR1 GTSNPN, CDR2 SVGIG (reference sequence). Notes on this clone: Its antigen is not known.

Donors were healthy Finnish babies undergoing corrective operations for congenital heart defects. Points from the study as a whole: Usage of V and J genes appeared biased in thymic and blood repertoires.

The chain recombines TRBV30 with TRBJ1-4; TRBD1 is a possible D gene (5 bases). The source of this sequence is a boy in the first two years of life with a congenital heart defect but otherwise immunologically healthy. Sequenced input: blood. CDR3 DNA sequence: TGTGCCTGGAGTGTAGGGGTTGCAACTAATGAAAAACTGTTTTTT. As protein: CAWSVGVATNEKLFF. The whole variable domain, remainder taken from reference TRBV30 and TRBJ1-4, is SQTIHQWPATLVQPVGSPLSLECTVEGTSNPNLYWYRQAAGRGLQLLFYSVGIGQISSEVPQNLSASRPQDRQFILSSKKLLLSDSGFYLCAWSVGVATNEKLFFGSGTQLSVL.